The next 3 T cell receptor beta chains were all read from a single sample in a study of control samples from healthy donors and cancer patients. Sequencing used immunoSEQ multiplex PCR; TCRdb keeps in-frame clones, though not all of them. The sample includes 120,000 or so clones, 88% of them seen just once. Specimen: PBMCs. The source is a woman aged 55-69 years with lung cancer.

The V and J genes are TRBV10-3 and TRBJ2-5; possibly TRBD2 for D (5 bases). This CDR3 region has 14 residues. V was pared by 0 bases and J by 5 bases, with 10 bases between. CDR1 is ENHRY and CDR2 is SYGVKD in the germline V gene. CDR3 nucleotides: TGTGCCATCAGTGAGTCTGGCGGGTTGGAGACCCAGTACTTC. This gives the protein CAISESGGLETQYF.

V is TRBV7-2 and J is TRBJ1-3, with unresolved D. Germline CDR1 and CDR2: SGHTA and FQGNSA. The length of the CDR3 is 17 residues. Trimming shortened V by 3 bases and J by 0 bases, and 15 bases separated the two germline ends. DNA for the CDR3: TGTGCCAGCAGCTTTCAAGGCCAAGGCTTCTCTGGAAACACCATATATTTT. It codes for CASSFQGQGFSGNTIYF.

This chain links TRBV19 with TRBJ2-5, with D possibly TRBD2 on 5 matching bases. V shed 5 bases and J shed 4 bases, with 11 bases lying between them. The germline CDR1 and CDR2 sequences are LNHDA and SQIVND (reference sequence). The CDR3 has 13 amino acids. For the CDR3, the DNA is TGTGCCAGTAGTGAGCGGCTCGCAGAGACCCAGTACTTC. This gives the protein CASSERLAETQYF.